A selection of T cell receptor beta chains follows, all from one sample in a study of blood T cell repertoires in COVID-19. Produced via immunoSEQ multiplex PCR; TCRdb's table is partial and in-frame only. The sample holds around 100,000 clones, roughly nine tenths seen once. Sequencing was performed on peripheral blood. The origin of the receptors is a woman aged 80 or over in a cohort sampled during active COVID-19. Both conserved end residues are part of each CDR3. Fields, in order: D gene, J gene, clone size, V gene, CDR3 DNA, CDR3 protein. D genes are given only for firm matches. Size is stated for part of the rows, as once, few or many counts, or as a class when the clone is expanded.

D: .
J: TRBJ2-7
size: once
V: TRBV2
DNA: TGTGCCAGCAGTGAAGGGCAAGTCAGAACCTACGAGCAGTACTTC
CDR3: CASSEGQVRTYEQYF

D: TRBD1
J: TRBJ2-2
size: .
V: TRBV18
DNA: TGTGCCAGCTCACTGGGACAGGGTACCGGGGAGCTGTTTTTT
CDR3: CASSLGQGTGELFF

D: .
J: TRBJ1-1
size: .
V: TRBV29-1
DNA: TGCAGCGTTCAGATGAACACTGAAGCTTTCTTT
CDR3: CSVQMNTEAFF

D: .
J: TRBJ2-7
size: .
V: TRBV15
DNA: TGTGCCACCAGCACCTCAGGGGTTATATCCTACGAGCAGTACTTC
CDR3: CATSTSGVISYEQYF

D: .
J: TRBJ2-1
size: once
V: TRBV10-2
DNA: TGCGCCAGCAGTGACCCCCCCGATGAGCAGTTCTTC
CDR3: CASSDPPDEQFF

D: .
J: TRBJ1-5
size: .
V: TRBV5-8
DNA: TGTGCCAGCAGCGGGGCCTTAGGTGGCAATCAGCCCCAGCATTTT
CDR3: CASSGALGGNQPQHF

D: .
J: TRBJ1-5
size: .
V: TRBV6-2/TRBV6-3
DNA: TGTGCCAGCAGTTATTCGGTCGGCAGGGGTTTTCAGCCCCAGCATTTT
CDR3: CASSYSVGRGFQPQHF

D: .
J: TRBJ2-3
size: .
V: TRBV18
DNA: TGTGCCAGCTCACCGCGGGAAATCACAGATACGCAGTATTTT
CDR3: CASSPREITDTQYF

D: .
J: TRBJ1-1
size: .
V: TRBV11-3
DNA: TGTGCCAGCAGCTCAGGGTTCACTGAAACTTTCTTT
CDR3: CASSSGFTETFF

D: .
J: TRBJ1-5
size: .
V: TRBV2
DNA: TGTGCCAGCAGCCCAACAGGGAGTCAGCCCCAGCATTTT
CDR3: CASSPTGSQPQHF

D: TRBD2
J: TRBJ2-5
size: .
V: TRBV6-6
DNA: TGTGCCAGCAGTCATTGGACTAGCGGGGGGCTTTACCAAGAGACCCAGTACTTC
CDR3: CASSHWTSGGLYQETQYF

D: TRBD2
J: TRBJ2-1
size: .
V: TRBV6-5
DNA: TGTGCCAGCAGTTACCCAGCGGGGGGGCGAAATGAGCAGTTCTTC
CDR3: CASSYPAGGRNEQFF

D: .
J: TRBJ1-2
size: .
V: TRBV19
DNA: TGTGCCAGTAGTACTGCTGGGGCTCCCTATGGCTACACCTTC
CDR3: CASSTAGAPYGYTF

D: TRBD1
J: TRBJ1-4
size: .
V: TRBV7-9
DNA: TGTGCCAGCAGCGAAACCGGACAGGGGGGGGAAAAACTGTTTTTT
CDR3: CASSETGQGGEKLFF

D: TRBD2
J: TRBJ2-1
size: once
V: TRBV18
DNA: TGTGCCAGCTCAACTAGCGCGAGCAATGAGCAGTTCTTC
CDR3: CASSTSASNEQFF

D: .
J: TRBJ2-2
size: once
V: TRBV5-1
DNA: TGCGCCAGCAGTAGGGCGGGTGCGAACACCGGGGAGCTGTTTTTT
CDR3: CASSRAGANTGELFF

D: .
J: TRBJ1-3
size: .
V: TRBV5-6
DNA: TGTGCCAGCAGCCCGGAAGCCGGGACAATCTCTGGAAACACCATATATTTT
CDR3: CASSPEAGTISGNTIYF

D: .
J: TRBJ1-5
size: .
V: TRBV27
DNA: TGTGCCAGCAGAGGAGGGATTGGGCAGCCCCAGCATTTT
CDR3: CASRGGIGQPQHF

D: TRBD1
J: TRBJ2-2
size: few
V: TRBV13
DNA: TGTGCCAGCAGCTTAGTCTGGACAGGGGGGGACACCGGGGAGCTGTTTTTT
CDR3: CASSLVWTGGDTGELFF

D: TRBD2
J: TRBJ2-2
size: .
V: TRBV20-1
DNA: TGCAGTGCTAGTACGGGACTAGGGACCGGGGAGCTGTTTTTT
CDR3: CSASTGLGTGELFF

D: .
J: TRBJ2-7
size: .
V: TRBV12-5
DNA: TGTGCTAGTGGTCTCGATGGGCCACGTTACGAGCAGTACTTC
CDR3: CASGLDGPRYEQYF

D: .
J: TRBJ2-7
size: .
V: TRBV5-4
DNA: TGTGCCAGCAGCTTGGGGCAGGCTACCTACGAGCAGTACTTC
CDR3: CASSLGQATYEQYF

D: TRBD1
J: TRBJ1-2
size: .
V: TRBV2
DNA: TGTGCCAGCCGGACAGGGGGTAAGTATGGCTACACCTTC
CDR3: CASRTGGKYGYTF

D: TRBD1
J: TRBJ2-1
size: .
V: TRBV19
DNA: TGTGCCAGTAGTACGCAGGGGGTGGTTGAGCAGTTCTTC
CDR3: CASSTQGVVEQFF

D: .
J: TRBJ1-5
size: few
V: TRBV12-3/TRBV12-4
DNA: TGTGCCAGCAGGGGAGGAAATCAGCCCCAGCATTTT
CDR3: CASRGGNQPQHF

D: .
J: TRBJ2-2
size: .
V: TRBV30
DNA: TGTGCCTGGACGGACACGAACACCGGGGAGCTGTTTTTT
CDR3: CAWTDTNTGELFF

D: TRBD1
J: TRBJ2-5
size: .
V: TRBV19
DNA: TGTGCCAGTAGTTCAGGGGGAGAGACCCAGTACTTC
CDR3: CASSSGGETQYF

D: .
J: TRBJ2-1
size: .
V: TRBV4-1
DNA: TGCGCCAGCACCTTTCGGACAGCGGAGCCTTTCAATGAGCAGTTCTTC
CDR3: CASTFRTAEPFNEQFF

D: TRBD1
J: TRBJ1-1
size: .
V: TRBV18
DNA: TGTGCCAGCTCATCTGGGAACAGGGGATTTATGAACACTGAAGCTTTCTTT
CDR3: CASSSGNRGFMNTEAFF

D: .
J: TRBJ1-3
size: .
V: TRBV7-3
DNA: TGTGCCAGCAGCTTGCTCATTCCCAGGGTAGGGCATCCTTTTTTT
CDR3: CASSLLIPRVGHPFF

D: .
J: TRBJ1-2
size: .
V: TRBV6-5
DNA: TGTGCCAACCTAGGTGATTTAAACTATGGCTACACCTTC
CDR3: CANLGDLNYGYTF

D: .
J: TRBJ2-4
size: .
V: TRBV18
DNA: TGTGCCAGCTCACAGAGGGCTTCCGCTACAGCCAAAAACATTCAGTACTTC
CDR3: CASSQRASATAKNIQYF